The rows below give T cell receptor beta chains drawn from one sample of a study of T cells of healthy individuals. TCRdb recomputed calls from the 5' RACE reads with MiXCR, one row per CDR3 protein. The table records 55,000 to 65,000 distinct CDR3 sequences, around 15% of them present only once. The receptors shown here come from a human donor in good health. The CDR3 runs from the conserved cysteine through the conserved F or W. The D gene is left open where the match is weak. Some rows mark clone size as missing; the rest say once, few, many or name a class of expanded clone.

J gene: TRBJ1-5
D gene: .
clone size: .
V gene: TRBV6-5
CDR3 protein: CASSYSKGSGQPQHF
CDR3 DNA: TGTGCCAGCAGTTACTCGAAGGGGAGTGGGCAGCCCCAGCATTTT

J gene: TRBJ2-6
D gene: .
clone size: medium-sized
V gene: TRBV4-3
CDR3 protein: CASSQDTASGANVLTF
CDR3 DNA: TGCGCCAGCAGCCAAGATACAGCCTCTGGGGCCAACGTCCTGACTTTC

J gene: TRBJ1-1
D gene: .
clone size: few
V gene: TRBV19
CDR3 protein: CASSKVRAREAFF
CDR3 DNA: TGTGCCAGTAGTAAGGTCAGGGCGCGTGAAGCTTTCTTT

J gene: TRBJ1-2
D gene: TRBD1
clone size: few
V gene: TRBV20-1
CDR3 protein: CSAPGGGVYGYTF
CDR3 DNA: TGCAGTGCTCCGGGAGGGGGCGTCTACGGCTACACCTTC

J gene: TRBJ2-3
D gene: TRBD2
clone size: few
V gene: TRBV12-3/TRBV12-4
CDR3 protein: CASSSSGGTDTQYF
CDR3 DNA: TGTGCCAGCAGTTCCAGCGGGGGCACAGATACGCAGTATTTT

J gene: TRBJ2-5
D gene: .
clone size: many
V gene: TRBV5-4
CDR3 protein: CASSSGAGAGETQYF
CDR3 DNA: TGTGCCAGCAGCTCTGGGGCAGGGGCGGGAGAGACCCAGTACTTC

J gene: TRBJ1-1
D gene: .
clone size: few
V gene: TRBV20-1
CDR3 protein: CSARDQTEMNTEAFF
CDR3 DNA: TGCAGTGCTAGGGACCAGACGGAAATGAACACTGAAGCTTTCTTT

J gene: TRBJ1-1
D gene: .
clone size: .
V gene: TRBV7-9
CDR3 protein: CASQLRTNTEAFF
CDR3 DNA: TGTGCCAGCCAGCTGAGGACGAACACTGAAGCTTTCTTT

J gene: TRBJ2-6
D gene: .
clone size: many
V gene: TRBV9
CDR3 protein: CASSVEQAGANVLTF
CDR3 DNA: TGTGCCAGCAGCGTAGAACAGGCCGGGGCCAACGTCCTGACTTTC

J gene: TRBJ2-1
D gene: TRBD2
clone size: .
V gene: TRBV20-1
CDR3 protein: CSARVRLAGGREQFF
CDR3 DNA: TGCAGTGCTAGAGTCCGACTAGCGGGAGGCCGGGAGCAGTTCTTC

J gene: TRBJ1-2
D gene: .
clone size: .
V gene: TRBV5-6
CDR3 protein: CASSLNRGLTRYGYNF
CDR3 DNA: TGTGCCAGCAGCTTGAACCGGGGACTGACTCGGTATGGCTACAACTTC

J gene: TRBJ2-1
D gene: TRBD2
clone size: many
V gene: TRBV10-3
CDR3 protein: CAISGTSGGNNEQFF
CDR3 DNA: TGTGCCATCAGTGGAACTAGCGGGGGGAATAATGAGCAGTTCTTC

J gene: TRBJ2-4
D gene: TRBD1
clone size: few
V gene: TRBV19
CDR3 protein: CASSIGSRGAKNIQYF
CDR3 DNA: TGTGCCAGTAGTATAGGGTCCAGGGGGGCCAAAAACATTCAGTACTTC

J gene: TRBJ2-1
D gene: TRBD2
clone size: many
V gene: TRBV4-3
CDR3 protein: CASSPTSEYNEQFF
CDR3 DNA: TGCGCCAGCAGCCCTACTAGCGAGTACAATGAGCAGTTCTTC

J gene: TRBJ2-2
D gene: TRBD1
clone size: few
V gene: TRBV5-6
CDR3 protein: CASSSDRGLSNTGELFF
CDR3 DNA: TGTGCCAGCAGCTCTGACAGGGGCCTCTCGAACACCGGGGAGCTGTTTTTT

J gene: TRBJ1-1
D gene: .
clone size: many
V gene: TRBV27
CDR3 protein: CASSSQGRTEAFF
CDR3 DNA: TGTGCCAGCAGTTCACAGGGTCGGACTGAAGCTTTCTTT

J gene: TRBJ2-3
D gene: .
clone size: many
V gene: TRBV20-1
CDR3 protein: CSARVATRGLDTQYF
CDR3 DNA: TGCAGTGCTAGAGTCGCGACTAGAGGACTAGATACGCAGTATTTT

J gene: TRBJ2-1
D gene: .
clone size: many
V gene: TRBV4-2
CDR3 protein: CASSQSGLANEQFF
CDR3 DNA: TGTGCCAGCAGCCAAAGCGGGCTAGCCAATGAGCAGTTCTTC

J gene: TRBJ2-7
D gene: .
clone size: few
V gene: TRBV7-2
CDR3 protein: CASSLAWMGNYEQYF
CDR3 DNA: TGTGCCAGCAGCTTAGCCTGGATGGGAAATTACGAGCAGTACTTC

J gene: TRBJ1-5
D gene: TRBD1
clone size: .
V gene: TRBV6-5
CDR3 protein: CASSYSGTGGNQPKHF
CDR3 DNA: TGTGCCAGCAGTTACTCGGGGACAGGGGGCAATCAGCCCAAGCATTTT

J gene: TRBJ2-5
D gene: TRBD2
clone size: few
V gene: TRBV5-4
CDR3 protein: CASSRGTSEETQYF
CDR3 DNA: TGTGCCAGCAGCCGCGGGACTAGCGAAGAGACCCAGTACTTC

J gene: TRBJ2-7
D gene: .
clone size: .
V gene: TRBV5-1
CDR3 protein: CASSLQSTSYEQYF
CDR3 DNA: TGCGCCAGCAGCTTGCAATCTACTTCCTACGAGCAGTACTTC

J gene: TRBJ2-3
D gene: .
clone size: .
V gene: TRBV12-3/TRBV12-4
CDR3 protein: CASSPLGVNTQYF
CDR3 DNA: TGTGCCAGCAGTCCGCTGGGTGTTAATACGCAGTATTTT

J gene: TRBJ1-1
D gene: .
clone size: many
V gene: TRBV9
CDR3 protein: CASSVEQGKHAEAFF
CDR3 DNA: TGTGCCAGCAGCGTAGAGCAGGGAAAGCACGCTGAAGCTTTCTTT

J gene: TRBJ2-7
D gene: .
clone size: many
V gene: TRBV29-1
CDR3 protein: CSVGRSTNYEQYF
CDR3 DNA: TGCAGCGTTGGGCGGAGTACAAACTACGAGCAGTACTTC

J gene: TRBJ2-6
D gene: .
clone size: many
V gene: TRBV28
CDR3 protein: CASSTRSGANVLTF
CDR3 DNA: TGTGCCAGCAGTACCCGCTCCGGGGCCAACGTCCTGACTTTC

J gene: TRBJ2-2
D gene: .
clone size: .
V gene: TRBV11-2
CDR3 protein: CASSLLRILATGELFF
CDR3 DNA: TGTGCCAGCAGCCTCCTGAGGATACTAGCAACCGGGGAGCTGTTTTTT

J gene: TRBJ2-1
D gene: TRBD2
clone size: few
V gene: TRBV28
CDR3 protein: CASSFVAGILSYNEQFF
CDR3 DNA: TGTGCCAGCAGTTTTGTAGCGGGAATACTTTCCTACAATGAGCAGTTCTTC

J gene: TRBJ2-5
D gene: TRBD2
clone size: .
V gene: TRBV11-2
CDR3 protein: CASSSGLGEETQYF
CDR3 DNA: TGTGCCAGCAGCTCGGGACTAGGGGAAGAGACCCAGTACTTC

J gene: TRBJ2-7
D gene: .
clone size: many
V gene: TRBV15
CDR3 protein: CATSRDSTGLYEQYF
CDR3 DNA: TGTGCCACCAGCAGAGATAGCACAGGGTTGTACGAGCAGTACTTC

J gene: TRBJ1-4
D gene: .
clone size: .
V gene: TRBV7-2
CDR3 protein: CASSSRGGGEEKLFF
CDR3 DNA: TGTGCCAGCAGCTCAAGAGGGGGTGGTGAGGAAAAACTGTTTTTT

J gene: TRBJ2-3
D gene: .
clone size: .
V gene: TRBV20-1
CDR3 protein: CSASSRATDTQYF
CDR3 DNA: TGCAGTGCTAGTTCCAGGGCCACAGATACGCAGTATTTT

J gene: TRBJ2-3
D gene: TRBD2
clone size: medium-sized
V gene: TRBV6-4
CDR3 protein: CASSDLAGSDTQYF
CDR3 DNA: TGTGCCAGCAGCGATCTAGCGGGGTCAGATACGCAGTATTTT

J gene: TRBJ2-2
D gene: TRBD1
clone size: .
V gene: TRBV12-3/TRBV12-4
CDR3 protein: CASTHDRAGTGELFF
CDR3 DNA: TGTGCCAGCACCCACGACAGGGCAGGCACCGGGGAGCTGTTTTTT

J gene: TRBJ2-1
D gene: .
clone size: .
V gene: TRBV6-5
CDR3 protein: CASGYSGSYNEQFF
CDR3 DNA: TGTGCCAGCGGTTACTCGGGAAGTTACAATGAGCAGTTCTTC

J gene: TRBJ2-5
D gene: .
clone size: many
V gene: TRBV21-1
CDR3 protein: CASRTGPDCQETQYF
CDR3 DNA: TGTGCCAGCAGAACCGGGCCAGACTGTCAAGAGACCCAGTACTTC

J gene: TRBJ2-1
D gene: TRBD1
clone size: .
V gene: TRBV28
CDR3 protein: CATFPGTGTYNEQFF
CDR3 DNA: TGTGCCACCTTCCCCGGGACAGGGACCTACAATGAGCAGTTCTTC

J gene: TRBJ2-1
D gene: TRBD2
clone size: many
V gene: TRBV4-1
CDR3 protein: CASSQLGLVFDEQFF
CDR3 DNA: TGCGCCAGCAGCCAGTTGGGACTAGTATTCGATGAGCAGTTCTTC

J gene: TRBJ1-5
D gene: .
clone size: once
V gene: TRBV5-6
CDR3 protein: CASSLLHGGDHQPQHF
CDR3 DNA: TGTGCCAGCAGCTTGTTGCATGGAGGGGACCATCAGCCCCAGCATTTT

J gene: TRBJ1-1
D gene: TRBD1
clone size: few
V gene: TRBV4-1
CDR3 protein: CASSRGTAKNTEAFF
CDR3 DNA: TGCGCCAGCAGTCGGGGGACAGCCAAAAACACTGAAGCTTTCTTT

J gene: TRBJ1-5
D gene: .
clone size: few
V gene: TRBV19
CDR3 protein: CASSSPDRPDQPQHF
CDR3 DNA: TGTGCCAGTAGTTCCCCGGACAGACCAGATCAGCCCCAGCATTTT

J gene: TRBJ2-2
D gene: .
clone size: .
V gene: TRBV27
CDR3 protein: CASRSGRNTGELFF
CDR3 DNA: TGTGCCAGCCGGTCCGGACGGAACACCGGGGAGCTGTTTTTT

J gene: TRBJ1-5
D gene: .
clone size: .
V gene: TRBV10-2
CDR3 protein: CASSESMGFSNQPQHF
CDR3 DNA: TGCGCCAGCAGTGAGTCGATGGGGTTTAGCAATCAGCCCCAGCATTTT

J gene: TRBJ1-4
D gene: .
clone size: many
V gene: TRBV12-3/TRBV12-4
CDR3 protein: CASSQIREKLFF
CDR3 DNA: TGTGCCAGCAGCCAAATCCGGGAAAAACTGTTTTTT

J gene: TRBJ1-1
D gene: .
clone size: many
V gene: TRBV18
CDR3 protein: CASSDTGAWDTEAFF
CDR3 DNA: TGTGCCAGCTCAGATACGGGAGCGTGGGACACTGAAGCTTTCTTT

J gene: TRBJ2-2
D gene: .
clone size: .
V gene: TRBV3-1
CDR3 protein: CASSQRQARGTGELFF
CDR3 DNA: TGTGCCAGCAGCCAAAGACAGGCGAGGGGCACCGGGGAGCTGTTTTTT

J gene: TRBJ2-3
D gene: TRBD1
clone size: many
V gene: TRBV12-3/TRBV12-4
CDR3 protein: CASRSRDSDTQYF
CDR3 DNA: TGTGCCAGCAGATCTCGGGACAGCGATACGCAGTATTTT

J gene: TRBJ1-1
D gene: .
clone size: few
V gene: TRBV11-2
CDR3 protein: CASSSIAGVDGAAFF
CDR3 DNA: TGTGCCAGCAGTTCCATAGCAGGGGTTGATGGTGCGGCTTTCTTT

J gene: TRBJ2-7
D gene: TRBD1
clone size: many
V gene: TRBV5-5
CDR3 protein: CASSLLGQGFHEQYF
CDR3 DNA: TGTGCCAGCAGCTTGTTGGGACAGGGGTTCCACGAGCAGTACTTC

J gene: TRBJ2-7
D gene: TRBD1
clone size: many
V gene: TRBV5-1
CDR3 protein: CASSSGQGAYEQYF
CDR3 DNA: TGCGCCAGCAGCTCGGGACAGGGTGCCTACGAGCAGTACTTC

J gene: TRBJ1-4
D gene: TRBD1
clone size: many
V gene: TRBV4-2
CDR3 protein: CASSQVPRQGVVEKLFF
CDR3 DNA: TGTGCCAGCAGCCAAGTTCCCCGACAGGGGGTAGTTGAAAAACTGTTTTTT

J gene: TRBJ2-5
D gene: .
clone size: few
V gene: TRBV7-9
CDR3 protein: CASSLLARRTETQYF
CDR3 DNA: TGTGCCAGCAGCTTACTAGCCCGGAGGACGGAGACCCAGTACTTC

J gene: TRBJ1-3
D gene: .
clone size: few
V gene: TRBV20-1
CDR3 protein: CSVAGVSGNTIYF
CDR3 DNA: TGCAGTGTTGCAGGGGTCTCTGGAAACACCATATATTTT

J gene: TRBJ1-2
D gene: .
clone size: .
V gene: TRBV30
CDR3 protein: CAWSSAAPYGYTF
CDR3 DNA: TGTGCCTGGAGTTCGGCAGCTCCCTATGGCTACACCTTC

J gene: TRBJ1-6
D gene: .
clone size: few
V gene: TRBV5-1
CDR3 protein: CASSSRSYNSPLHF
CDR3 DNA: TGCGCCAGCAGCTCGCGCTCCTATAATTCACCCCTCCACTTT